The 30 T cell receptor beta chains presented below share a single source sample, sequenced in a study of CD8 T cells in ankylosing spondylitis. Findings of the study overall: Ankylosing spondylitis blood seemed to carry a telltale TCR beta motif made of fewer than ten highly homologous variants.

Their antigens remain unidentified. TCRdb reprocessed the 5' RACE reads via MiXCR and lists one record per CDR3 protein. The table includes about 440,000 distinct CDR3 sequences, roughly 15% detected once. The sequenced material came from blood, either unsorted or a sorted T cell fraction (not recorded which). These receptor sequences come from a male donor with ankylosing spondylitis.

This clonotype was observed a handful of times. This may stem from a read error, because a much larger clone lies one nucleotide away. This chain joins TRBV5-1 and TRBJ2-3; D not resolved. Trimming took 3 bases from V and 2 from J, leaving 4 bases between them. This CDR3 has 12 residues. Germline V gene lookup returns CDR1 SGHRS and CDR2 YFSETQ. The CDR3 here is CASSWTTDTQYF. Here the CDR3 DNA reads TGCGCCAGCAGCTGGACCACAGATACGCAGTATTTT.

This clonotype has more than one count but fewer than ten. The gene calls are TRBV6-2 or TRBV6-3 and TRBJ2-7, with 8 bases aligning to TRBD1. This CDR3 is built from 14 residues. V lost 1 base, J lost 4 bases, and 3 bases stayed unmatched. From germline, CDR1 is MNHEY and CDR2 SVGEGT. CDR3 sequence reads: CASSYFGQGYEQYF. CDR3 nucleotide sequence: TGTGCCAGCAGTTACTTTGGACAGGGTTACGAGCAGTACTTC.

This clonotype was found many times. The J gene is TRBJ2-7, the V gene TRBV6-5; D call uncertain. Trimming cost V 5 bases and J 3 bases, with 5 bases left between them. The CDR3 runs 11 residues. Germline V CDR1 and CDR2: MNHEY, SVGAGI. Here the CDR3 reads CASSTNYEQYF. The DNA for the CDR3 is TGTGCCAGCAGTACAAACTACGAGCAGTACTTC.

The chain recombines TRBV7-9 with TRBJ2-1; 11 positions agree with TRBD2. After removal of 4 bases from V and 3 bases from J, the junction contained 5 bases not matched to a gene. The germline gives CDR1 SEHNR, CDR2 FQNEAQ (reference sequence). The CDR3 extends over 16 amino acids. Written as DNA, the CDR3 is TGTGCCAGCAGCTCCCAGACTAGCGGGATCTACAATGAGCAGTTCTTC. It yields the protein CASSSQTSGIYNEQFF. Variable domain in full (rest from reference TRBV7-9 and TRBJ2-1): DTGVSQNPRHKITKRGQNVTFRCDPISEHNRLYWYRQTLGQGPEFLTYFQNEAQLEKSRLLSDRFSAERPKGSFSTLEIQRTEQGDSAMYLCASSSQTSGIYNEQFFGPGTRLTVL.

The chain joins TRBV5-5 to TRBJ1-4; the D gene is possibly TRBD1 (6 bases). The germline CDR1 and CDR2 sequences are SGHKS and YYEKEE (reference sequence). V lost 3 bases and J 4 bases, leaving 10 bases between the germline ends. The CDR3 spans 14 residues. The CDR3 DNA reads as TGTGCCAGCAGCTGGGGACAAATTAATGAAAAACTGTTTTTT. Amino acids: CASSWGQINEKLFF. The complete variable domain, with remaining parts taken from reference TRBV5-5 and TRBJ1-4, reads DAGVTQSPTHLIKTRGQQVTLRCSPISGHKSVSWYQQVLGQGPQFIFQYYEKEERGRGNFPDRFSARQFPNYSSELNVNALLLGDSALYLCASSWGQINEKLFFGSGTQLSVL.

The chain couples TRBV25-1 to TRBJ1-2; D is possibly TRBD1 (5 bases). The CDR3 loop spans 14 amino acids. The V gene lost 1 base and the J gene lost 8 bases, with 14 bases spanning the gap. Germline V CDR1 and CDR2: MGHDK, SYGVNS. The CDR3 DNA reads TGTGCCAGCAGTGAATTGGGGGTCCGCCACGGCTACACCTTC. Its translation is CASSELGVRHGYTF.

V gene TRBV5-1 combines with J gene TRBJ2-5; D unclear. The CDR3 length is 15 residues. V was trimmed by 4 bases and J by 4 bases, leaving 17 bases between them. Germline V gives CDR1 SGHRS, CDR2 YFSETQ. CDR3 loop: CASSPGPQSPETQYF. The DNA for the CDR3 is TGCGCCAGCAGCCCCGGGCCCCAGTCCCCAGAGACCCAGTACTTC.

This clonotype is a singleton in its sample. The CDR3 sequence is CAWSQGTGMGEQFF. The CDR3 coding sequence is TGTGCCTGGAGTCAGGGGACAGGGATGGGTGAGCAGTTCTTC. The chain is built from TRBV30 and TRBJ2-1; 9 bases align to TRBD1. The CDR3 has 14 amino acids. CDR1 is GTSNPN, CDR2 SVGIG, per germline (reference sequence). Unmatched junction bases numbered 8, after V lost 2 bases and J lost 9 bases. Looking up the rest from reference TRBV30 and TRBJ2-1 gives the full variable domain: SQTIHQWPATLVQPVGSPLSLECTVEGTSNPNLYWYRQAAGRGLQLLFYSVGIGQISSEVPQNLSASRPQDRQFILSSKKLLLSDSGFYLCAWSQGTGMGEQFFGPGTRLTVL.

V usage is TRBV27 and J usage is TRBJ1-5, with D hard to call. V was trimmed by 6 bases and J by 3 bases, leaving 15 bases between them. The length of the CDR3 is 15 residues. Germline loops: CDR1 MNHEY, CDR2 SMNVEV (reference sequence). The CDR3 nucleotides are TGTGCCAGCAGGTTTCTTGGGGAGAACAATCAGCCCCAGCATTTT. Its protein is CASRFLGENNQPQHF.

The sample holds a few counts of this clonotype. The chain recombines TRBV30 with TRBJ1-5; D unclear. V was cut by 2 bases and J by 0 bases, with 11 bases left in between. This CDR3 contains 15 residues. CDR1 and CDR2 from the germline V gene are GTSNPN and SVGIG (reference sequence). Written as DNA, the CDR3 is TGTGCCTGGAGTACACAAGACCTTAGCAATCAGCCCCAGCATTTT. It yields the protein CAWSTQDLSNQPQHF. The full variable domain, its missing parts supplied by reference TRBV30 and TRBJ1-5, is SQTIHQWPATLVQPVGSPLSLECTVEGTSNPNLYWYRQAAGRGLQLLFYSVGIGQISSEVPQNLSASRPQDRQFILSSKKLLLSDSGFYLCAWSTQDLSNQPQHFGDGTRLSIL.

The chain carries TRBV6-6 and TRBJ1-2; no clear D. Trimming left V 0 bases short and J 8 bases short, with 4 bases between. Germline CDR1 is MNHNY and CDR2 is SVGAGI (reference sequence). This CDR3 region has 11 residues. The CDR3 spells CASSYSRGYTF. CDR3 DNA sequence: TGTGCCAGCAGTTACTCGCGGGGCTACACCTTC.

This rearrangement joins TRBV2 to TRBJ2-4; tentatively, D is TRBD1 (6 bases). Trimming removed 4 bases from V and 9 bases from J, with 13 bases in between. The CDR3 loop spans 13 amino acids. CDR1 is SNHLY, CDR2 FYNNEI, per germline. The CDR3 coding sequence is TGTGCCAGCAGTGTGCCAGGGGCGGCCATTCAGTACTTC. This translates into CASSVPGAAIQYF.

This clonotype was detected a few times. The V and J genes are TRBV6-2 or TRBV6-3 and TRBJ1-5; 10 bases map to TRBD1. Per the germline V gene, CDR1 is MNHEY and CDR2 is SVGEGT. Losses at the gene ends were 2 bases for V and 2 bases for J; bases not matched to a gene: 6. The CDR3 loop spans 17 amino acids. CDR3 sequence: CASSYGTGARGNQPQHF. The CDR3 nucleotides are TGTGCCAGCAGTTACGGGACAGGGGCGAGGGGCAATCAGCCCCAGCATTTT.

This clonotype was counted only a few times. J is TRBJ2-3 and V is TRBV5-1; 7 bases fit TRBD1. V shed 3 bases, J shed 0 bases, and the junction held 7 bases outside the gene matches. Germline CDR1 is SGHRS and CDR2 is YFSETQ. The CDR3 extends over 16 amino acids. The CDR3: CASSWGQRVSTDTQYF. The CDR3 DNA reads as TGCGCCAGCAGCTGGGGACAGAGAGTTAGCACAGATACGCAGTATTTT.

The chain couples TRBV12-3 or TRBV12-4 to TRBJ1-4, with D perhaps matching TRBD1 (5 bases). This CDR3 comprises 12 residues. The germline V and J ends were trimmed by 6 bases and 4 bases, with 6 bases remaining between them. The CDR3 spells CASRGGNEKLFF. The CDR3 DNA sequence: TGTGCCAGCAGGGGGGGTAATGAAAAACTGTTTTTT.

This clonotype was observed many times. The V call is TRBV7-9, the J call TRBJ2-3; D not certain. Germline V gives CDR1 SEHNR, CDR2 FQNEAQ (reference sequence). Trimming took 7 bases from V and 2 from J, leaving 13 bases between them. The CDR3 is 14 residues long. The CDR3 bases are TGTGCCAGCACCCTAACCCTCCCCACAGATACGCAGTATTTT. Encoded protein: CASTLTLPTDTQYF.

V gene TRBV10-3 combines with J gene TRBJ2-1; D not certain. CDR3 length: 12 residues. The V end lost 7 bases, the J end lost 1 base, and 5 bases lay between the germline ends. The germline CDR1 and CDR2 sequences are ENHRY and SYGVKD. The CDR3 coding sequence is TGTGCCATCAAAAATTCCTACAATGAGCAGTTCTTC. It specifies CAIKNSYNEQFF.

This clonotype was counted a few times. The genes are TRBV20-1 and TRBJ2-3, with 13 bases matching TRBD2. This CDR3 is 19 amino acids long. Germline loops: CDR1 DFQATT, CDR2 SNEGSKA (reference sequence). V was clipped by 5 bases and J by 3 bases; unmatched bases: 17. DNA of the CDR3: TGCAGTGCTTACAACACCGGGACTAGCGGGGCGGGTACAACAGATACGCAGTATTTT. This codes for CSAYNTGTSGAGTTDTQYF.

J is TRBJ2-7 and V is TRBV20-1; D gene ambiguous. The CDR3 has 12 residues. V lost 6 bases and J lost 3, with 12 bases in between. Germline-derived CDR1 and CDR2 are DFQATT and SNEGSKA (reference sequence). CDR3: CSAQHEVYEQYF. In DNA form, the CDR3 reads TGCAGTGCCCAGCATGAGGTCTACGAGCAGTACTTC.

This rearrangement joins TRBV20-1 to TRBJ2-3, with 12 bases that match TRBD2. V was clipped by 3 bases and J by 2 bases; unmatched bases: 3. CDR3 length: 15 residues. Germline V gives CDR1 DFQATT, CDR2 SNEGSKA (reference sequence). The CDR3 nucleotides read TGCAGTGCTAGGGGGACTAGCGGGCTCACAGATACGCAGTATTTT. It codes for CSARGTSGLTDTQYF.

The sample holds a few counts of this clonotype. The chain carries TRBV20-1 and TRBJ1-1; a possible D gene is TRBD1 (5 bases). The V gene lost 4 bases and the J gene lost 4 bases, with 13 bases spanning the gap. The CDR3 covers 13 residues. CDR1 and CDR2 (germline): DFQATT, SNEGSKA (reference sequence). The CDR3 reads CSAMGRASTEAFF. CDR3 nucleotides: TGCAGTGCTATGGGCAGGGCGAGCACTGAAGCTTTCTTT.

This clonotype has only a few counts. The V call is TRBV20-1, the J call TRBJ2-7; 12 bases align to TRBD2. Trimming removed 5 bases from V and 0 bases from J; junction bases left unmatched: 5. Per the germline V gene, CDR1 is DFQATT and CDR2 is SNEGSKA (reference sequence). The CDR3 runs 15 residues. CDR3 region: CSAGLAGGVSYEQYF. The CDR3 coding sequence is TGCAGTGCTGGTCTAGCGGGAGGGGTCTCCTACGAGCAGTACTTC.

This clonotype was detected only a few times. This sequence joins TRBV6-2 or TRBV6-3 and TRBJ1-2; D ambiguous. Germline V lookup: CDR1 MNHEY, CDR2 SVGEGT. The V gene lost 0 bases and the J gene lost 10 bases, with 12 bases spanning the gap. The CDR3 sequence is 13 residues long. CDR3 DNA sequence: TGTGCCAGCAGTTACTCGACCCCGAGGGACTACACCTTC. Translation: CASSYSTPRDYTF.

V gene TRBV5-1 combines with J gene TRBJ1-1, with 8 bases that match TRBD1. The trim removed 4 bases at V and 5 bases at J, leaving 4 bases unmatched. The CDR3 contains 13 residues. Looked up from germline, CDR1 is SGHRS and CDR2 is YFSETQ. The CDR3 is CASSTDRVTEAFF. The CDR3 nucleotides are TGCGCCAGCAGCACGGACAGGGTTACTGAAGCTTTCTTT.

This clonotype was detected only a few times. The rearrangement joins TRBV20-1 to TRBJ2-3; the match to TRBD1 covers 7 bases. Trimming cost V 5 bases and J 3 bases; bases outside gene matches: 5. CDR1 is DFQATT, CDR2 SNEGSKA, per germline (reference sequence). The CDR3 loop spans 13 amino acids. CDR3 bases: TGCAGTGCTGTACAGGGGACGACAGATACGCAGTATTTT. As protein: CSAVQGTTDTQYF.

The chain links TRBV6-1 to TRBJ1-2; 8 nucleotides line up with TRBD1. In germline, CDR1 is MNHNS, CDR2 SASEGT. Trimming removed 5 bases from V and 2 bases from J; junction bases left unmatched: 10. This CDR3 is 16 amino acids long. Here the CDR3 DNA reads TGTGCCAGCAGTCTCGGACAGGGATCGGTAAACTATGGCTACACCTTC. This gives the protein CASSLGQGSVNYGYTF.

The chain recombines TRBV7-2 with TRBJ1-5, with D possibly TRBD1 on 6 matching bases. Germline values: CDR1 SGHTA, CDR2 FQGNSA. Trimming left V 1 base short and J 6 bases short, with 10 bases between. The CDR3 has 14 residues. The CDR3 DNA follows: TGTGCCAGCAGCTTAGTTGGGGGCACTCAGCCCCAGCATTTT. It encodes CASSLVGGTQPQHF.

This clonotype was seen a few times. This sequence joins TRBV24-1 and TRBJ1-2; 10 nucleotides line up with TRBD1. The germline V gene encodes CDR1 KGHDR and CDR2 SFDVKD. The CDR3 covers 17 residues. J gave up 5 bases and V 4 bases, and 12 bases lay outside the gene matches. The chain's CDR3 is CATSDPDRGPEGYGYTF. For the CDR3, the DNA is TGTGCCACCAGTGACCCAGACAGGGGGCCAGAGGGGTATGGCTACACCTTC.

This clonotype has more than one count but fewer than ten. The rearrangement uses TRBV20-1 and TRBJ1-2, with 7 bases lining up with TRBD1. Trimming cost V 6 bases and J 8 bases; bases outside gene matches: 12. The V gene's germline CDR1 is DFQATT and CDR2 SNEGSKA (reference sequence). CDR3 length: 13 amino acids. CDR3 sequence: CSAGADRADGYTF. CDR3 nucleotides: TGCAGTGCCGGGGCTGACAGGGCGGACGGCTACACCTTC.

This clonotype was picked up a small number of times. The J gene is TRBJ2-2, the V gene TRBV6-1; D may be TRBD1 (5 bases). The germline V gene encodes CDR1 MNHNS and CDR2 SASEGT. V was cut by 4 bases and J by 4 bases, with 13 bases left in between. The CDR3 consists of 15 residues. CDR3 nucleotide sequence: TGTGCCAGCAGTGCATATACGACAGCCACCGGGGAGCTGTTTTTT. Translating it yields CASSAYTTATGELFF.